This T cell receptor (beta chain) came from a study of cytomegalovirus exposure and HLA in healthy donors. V was trimmed by 5 bases and J by 9 bases, leaving 10 bases between them. The CDR3 extends over 11 amino acids. Germline CDR1 and CDR2: MDHEN and SYDVKM. Vbeta (60) and Jbeta (13) primers were used in the PCR. The method was immunoSEQ multiplex PCR; TCRdb's version includes in-frame clones alone and lacks a portion of them. The data hold about 160,000 clones, with roughly 85% observed a single time. Study-wide findings and caveats: In a later analysis, HLA-associated TCR beta chains were more clonally expanded than equally common others. Certain indistinguishable V segments, among them TRBV6-2 and TRBV6-3, were excluded.

With respect to this clone: Its antigen is not known.

Sequenced material: PBMCs. The receptor was derived from a man in his forties or fifties in good health and CMV-seronegative. J is TRBJ1-1 and V is TRBV28; D not resolved. The CDR3 nucleotides are TGTGCCAGCAGTGATGCAGGCAAAGCTTTCTTT. This encodes CASSDAGKAFF.